This T cell receptor (beta chain) emerged from a study of blood T cells in healthy people across ages. The use of a sample-barcoded 5' primer and a J-beta primer mix characterized a second PCR of about 7 to 12 cycles. TCRdb re-called the 5' RACE reads with MiXCR, one entry per CDR3 protein. Here the sample spans around 520,000 distinct CDR3 sequences, roughly a quarter being singletons. This clonotype appeared a few times. The CDR3 consists of 13 residues. Another study also made use of these data, one on T cells of mothers and their children.

The sequenced material came from blood. The clonotype comes from a boy aged 2 to 10 in good health. The chain couples TRBV12-3 or TRBV12-4 to TRBJ2-5, with 9 nucleotides matching TRBD2. The better agreement between TRBJ2-1 and the DNA end casts doubt on the J call. DNA of the CDR3: TGTGCCAGCAGCCGTAGCGGGGGCGGTGAGCAGTTCTTC. The encoded protein is CASSRSGGGEQFF.